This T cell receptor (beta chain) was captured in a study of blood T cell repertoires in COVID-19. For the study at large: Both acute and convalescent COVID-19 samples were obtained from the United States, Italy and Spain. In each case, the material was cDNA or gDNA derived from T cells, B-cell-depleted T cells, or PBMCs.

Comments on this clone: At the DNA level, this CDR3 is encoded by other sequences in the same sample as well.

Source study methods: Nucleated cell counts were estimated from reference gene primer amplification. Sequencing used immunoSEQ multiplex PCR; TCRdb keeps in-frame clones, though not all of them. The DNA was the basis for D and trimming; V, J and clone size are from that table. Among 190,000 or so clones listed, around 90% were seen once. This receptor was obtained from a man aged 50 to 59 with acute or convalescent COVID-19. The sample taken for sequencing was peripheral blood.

DNA of the CDR3: TGTGCCAGCAGCTCAAACAGGGCAACTAATGAAAAACTGTTTTTT. Encoded protein: CASSSNRATNEKLFF. The chain employs TRBV7-9 and TRBJ1-4, with a possible D match to TRBD1 (6 bases). There are 15 residues in the CDR3. Germline CDR1 and CDR2: SEHNR and FQNEAQ (reference sequence). V was pared by 4 bases and J by 0 bases, with 9 bases between. The full variable domain, with the rest looked up from reference TRBV7-9 and TRBJ1-4, is DTGVSQNPRHKITKRGQNVTFRCDPISEHNRLYWYRQTLGQGPEFLTYFQNEAQLEKSRLLSDRFSAERPKGSFSTLEIQRTEQGDSAMYLCASSSNRATNEKLFFGSGTQLSVL.